Below, 23 T cell receptor beta chains from the same sample are listed, as sequenced in a study of blood T cell repertoires in COVID-19. Clones were sequenced by immunoSEQ multiplex PCR, and TCRdb holds only the in-frame ones, with some missing. The sample lists approximately 490,000 clones, 75% to 90% seen once, with more than 7.5% in the top ten. The material sequenced was PBMCs or T cells enriched from blood (not recorded which). These receptors were collected from a woman aged 60-75 years who had recovered from COVID-19.

The sample holds a few counts of this clone. The chain carries TRBV4-1 and TRBJ2-5, with D perhaps matching TRBD1 (6 bases). CDR3 length: 16 amino acids. CDR1 is MGHRA, CDR2 YSYEKL, per germline. Trimming pared 4 bases from V and 1 base from J, leaving 16 bases between. The DNA of the CDR3 is TGCGCCAGCAGCCCTACAGGGCCCCCTTTCCAAGAGACCCAGTACTTC. This gives the protein CASSPTGPPFQETQYF.

This CDR3 is CASSPAQLNTEAFF. CDR3 bases: TGTGCCAGCTCACCAGCACAGCTGAACACTGAAGCTTTCTTT. The chain couples TRBV18 to TRBJ1-1; no clear D gene. This CDR3 is 14 amino acids long. Deletions cut 2 bases from V and 0 bases from J, with 7 bases between. Germline CDR1 and CDR2: KGHSH and LQKENI. Full variable domain (remainder filled in from reference TRBV18 and TRBJ1-1): NAGVMQNPRHLVRRRGQEARLRCSPMKGHSHVYWYRQLPEEGLKFMVYLQKENIIDESGMPKERFSAEFPKEGPSILRIQQVVRGDSAAYFCASSPAQLNTEAFFGQGTRLTVV.

The chain is built from TRBV18 and TRBJ1-1; 7 bases match TRBD1. J lost 1 base, V lost 2 bases, and 4 bases had no gene match. Germline V gives CDR1 KGHSH, CDR2 LQKENI. The CDR3 length is 15 residues. The CDR3 DNA follows: TGTGCCAGCTCACCAGACAGGGCACCGAACACTGAAGCTTTCTTT. Translation: CASSPDRAPNTEAFF. Variable domain in full (rest from reference TRBV18 and TRBJ1-1): NAGVMQNPRHLVRRRGQEARLRCSPMKGHSHVYWYRQLPEEGLKFMVYLQKENIIDESGMPKERFSAEFPKEGPSILRIQQVVRGDSAAYFCASSPDRAPNTEAFFGQGTRLTVV.

CDR3 DNA: TGCGCCAGCAGAGACAGGGCCGGGGACGCCGGGGAGCTGTTTTTT. It specifies CASRDRAGDAGELFF. The chain links TRBV5-1 to TRBJ2-2; TRBD1 matches 7 bases. The V segment lost 5 bases and the J segment 6 bases; nucleotides outside the gene matches: 10. The CDR3 spans 15 residues. The germline V gene has CDR1 SGHRS and CDR2 YFSETQ.

This rearrangement joins TRBV6-6 to TRBJ1-3; weak D call: TRBD1 (5 bases). The CDR3 runs to 14 residues. V lost 7 bases, J lost 6 bases, and 16 bases lay in between. Germline V gene sequence: CDR1 MNHNY, CDR2 SVGAGI (reference sequence). DNA for the CDR3: TGTGCCAGCATAGGAGGGGCCTATGAAAACACCATATATTTT. This sequence encodes CASIGGAYENTIYF.

V and J are TRBV5-1 and TRBJ2-5; 13 nucleotides line up with TRBD2. CDR1 is SGHRS and CDR2 is YFSETQ in the germline V gene. The CDR3 runs 19 residues. V trimming: 4 bases; J trimming: 2 bases; junction bases outside the gene matches: 14. In nucleotides, the CDR3 is TGCGCCAGCAGCCTCCCCGGGTCTGGGACTAGCGGGGAACAAGAGACCCAGTACTTC. Protein: CASSLPGSGTSGEQETQYF.

The V gene is TRBV5-6, the J gene TRBJ1-1, with D possibly TRBD1 on 6 matching bases. The CDR3 has 15 residues. V shed 5 bases and J shed 0 bases, with 14 bases lying between them. Germline CDR1 is SGHDT and CDR2 is YYEEEE. In nucleotides, the CDR3 is TGTGCCAGCAGGTCGACAGGTACCATGAACACTGAAGCTTTCTTT. Translating it yields CASRSTGTMNTEAFF.

The chain employs TRBV11-3 and TRBJ2-2; 7 bases agree with TRBD1. V trimming: 5 bases; J trimming: 2 bases; junction bases outside the gene matches: 5. The CDR3 totals 15 residues. CDR1 and CDR2 (germline): SGHNT, YENEEA. CDR3 DNA sequence: TGTGCCAGCAGCACCCACAGGGGAAACACCGGGGAGCTGTTTTTT. Translated, it gives CASSTHRGNTGELFF.

The rearrangement uses TRBV6-2 or TRBV6-3 and TRBJ1-2, with 9 nucleotides matching TRBD1. From germline, CDR1 is MNHEY and CDR2 SVGEGT. The ends lost 2 bases at V and 3 bases at J; junction bases unmatched: 1. The CDR3 is 14 amino acids. CDR3 amino acids: CASSYGTGYYGYTF. The CDR3 nucleotides are TGTGCCAGCAGTTACGGGACAGGGTACTATGGCTACACCTTC.

The genes are TRBV2 and TRBJ2-2, with 7 bases matching TRBD1. V shed 3 bases, J shed 5 bases, and the junction held 6 bases outside the gene matches. Germline V lookup: CDR1 SNHLY, CDR2 FYNNEI. There are 15 residues in the CDR3. CDR3 in DNA: TGTGCCAGCAGTGAGGAAGGGGGCTGGACCGGGGAGCTGTTTTTT. Translation gives CASSEEGGWTGELFF.

This chain connects TRBV12-5 to TRBJ1-6, with 8 bases lining up with TRBD1. The CDR3 has 16 residues. Per germline, CDR1 LGHNT and CDR2 FRNRAP. V dropped 0 bases and J dropped 11; count of bases not matched to a gene: 9. In DNA, the CDR3 is TGTGCTAGTGGTTTGGTCCTGACAGGGGAGATGGCACCCCTCCACTTT. This sequence encodes CASGLVLTGEMAPLHF.

This chain joins TRBV7-2 and TRBJ2-6; perhaps TRBD1 as D (6 bases). Trimming stripped 3 bases from V and 2 bases from J, with 11 bases between. The CDR3 covers 16 residues. Per the germline V gene, CDR1 is SGHTA and CDR2 is FQGNSA. CDR3 loop: CASSLDRSAGANVLTF. CDR3 DNA sequence: TGTGCCAGCAGCTTGGACAGATCCGCTGGGGCCAACGTCCTGACTTTC.

Written as DNA, the CDR3 is TGTGCCAGCAGGATCGACAGGGGAGGAGCCGGGGAGCTGTTTTTT. The encoded protein is CASRIDRGGAGELFF. V usage is TRBV6-5 and J usage is TRBJ2-2, with 8 bases identical to TRBD1. Germline V gene data show CDR1 as MNHEY and CDR2 as SVGAGI. This CDR3 comprises 15 residues. V shed 6 bases, J shed 6 bases, and the junction held 9 bases outside the gene matches.

This sequence joins TRBV2 and TRBJ2-2; perhaps TRBD1 as D (5 bases). V shed 4 bases and J shed 1 base, with 10 bases lying between them. The CDR3 has 15 amino acids. Per germline, CDR1 SNHLY and CDR2 FYNNEI. CDR3 sequence: CASSGRAMNTGELFF. The DNA of the CDR3 is TGTGCCAGCAGTGGCAGGGCCATGAACACCGGGGAGCTGTTTTTT.

V gene TRBV5-1 combines with J gene TRBJ2-1, with 9 bases identical to TRBD2. The CDR3 runs 14 residues. Germline V gives CDR1 SGHRS, CDR2 YFSETQ. The V gene end was trimmed by 0 bases and the J gene end by 6 bases; junction bases not matched to a gene: 1. CDR3 amino acids: CASSLGTSVNEQFF. CDR3 DNA: TGCGCCAGCAGCTTGGGGACTAGCGTCAATGAGCAGTTCTTC.

The chain uses TRBV28 and TRBJ1-1; the D gene is possibly TRBD1 (5 bases). The ends were cut back, 2 bases at V and 1 base at J, with 14 bases in the middle. The germline V gene has CDR1 MDHEN and CDR2 SYDVKM. This CDR3 has 16 residues. In nucleotides, the CDR3 is TGTGCCAGCAGTTTAAGGGGAGGAGGGGCGAACACTGAAGCTTTCTTT. Its protein product is CASSLRGGGANTEAFF. Variable domain in full (rest from reference TRBV28 and TRBJ1-1): DVKVTQSSRYLVKRTGEKVFLECVQDMDHENMFWYRQDPGLGLRLIYFSYDVKMKEKGDIPEGYSVSREKKERFSLILESASTNQTSMYLCASSLRGGGANTEAFFGQGTRLTVV.

The chain combines TRBV11-2 with TRBJ1-1, with TRBD1 identical over 9 bases. The V segment lost 5 bases and the J segment 4 bases; nucleotides outside the gene matches: 8. Germline CDR1 is SGHAT and CDR2 is FQNNGV. The CDR3 has 15 amino acids. The CDR3 loop is CASSNPRQGGTEAFF. The DNA of the CDR3 is TGTGCCAGCAGCAACCCTCGACAGGGGGGCACTGAAGCTTTCTTT.

This chain links TRBV27 with TRBJ1-6; D gene ambiguous. Trimming took 3 bases from V and 2 from J, leaving 8 bases between them. The germline V gene has CDR1 MNHEY and CDR2 SMNVEV (reference sequence). The CDR3 extends over 15 amino acids. CDR3 DNA sequence: TGTGCCAGCAGTTTGAGTGGGCCCTATAATTCACCCCTCCACTTT. It specifies CASSLSGPYNSPLHF.

This chain links TRBV2 with TRBJ2-7; 7 nucleotides agree with TRBD2. V dropped 5 bases and J dropped 3; count of bases not matched to a gene: 7. The CDR3 loop spans 14 amino acids. From germline, CDR1 is SNHLY and CDR2 FYNNEI. Here the CDR3 reads CASSPSREGYEQYV. The CDR3 DNA sequence: TGTGCCAGCAGTCCGTCAAGGGAGGGCTACGAGCAGTACGTC.

The gene calls are TRBV11-3 and TRBJ1-1; unclear D gene. Deletions cut 2 bases from V and 3 bases from J, with 7 bases between. The CDR3 extends over 13 amino acids. The V gene's germline CDR1 is SGHNT and CDR2 YENEEA. The DNA for the CDR3 is TGTGCCAGCAGCTTACTGGGCGACACTGAAGCTTTCTTT. Its protein product is CASSLLGDTEAFF.

CDR3 sequence: CASSFGAQGEQYF. The CDR3 nucleotides read TGTGCCAGCAGCTTTGGGGCCCAGGGCGAGCAGTACTTC. The chain joins TRBV7-2 to TRBJ2-7, with D possibly being TRBD1 (5 bases). The V gene's germline CDR1 is SGHTA and CDR2 FQGNSA. CDR3 length: 13 residues. The V and J ends lost 3 bases and 6 bases respectively, with 12 bases between them.

The chain couples TRBV5-1 to TRBJ1-1, with a tentative D call TRBD1 (5 bases). The V gene's germline CDR1 is SGHRS and CDR2 YFSETQ. The CDR3 has 18 residues. V lost 0 bases to trimming and J lost 0 bases, with 18 bases between them. The CDR3 nucleotides are TGCGCCAGCAGCTTGGCCAGTACAGGTGGCCAGGTGAACACTGAAGCTTTCTTT. It translates to CASSLASTGGQVNTEAFF.

V and J are TRBV5-1 and TRBJ1-2, with 7 bases that match TRBD1. The V gene end was trimmed by 4 bases and the J gene end by 4 bases; junction bases not matched to a gene: 13. This CDR3 contains 16 residues. Germline CDR1 and CDR2: SGHRS and YFSETQ. CDR3 sequence (DNA): TGCGCCAGCAGCGAGACAGGGATTTATGGGGTCTATGGCTACACCTTC. Translated, it gives CASSETGIYGVYGYTF.